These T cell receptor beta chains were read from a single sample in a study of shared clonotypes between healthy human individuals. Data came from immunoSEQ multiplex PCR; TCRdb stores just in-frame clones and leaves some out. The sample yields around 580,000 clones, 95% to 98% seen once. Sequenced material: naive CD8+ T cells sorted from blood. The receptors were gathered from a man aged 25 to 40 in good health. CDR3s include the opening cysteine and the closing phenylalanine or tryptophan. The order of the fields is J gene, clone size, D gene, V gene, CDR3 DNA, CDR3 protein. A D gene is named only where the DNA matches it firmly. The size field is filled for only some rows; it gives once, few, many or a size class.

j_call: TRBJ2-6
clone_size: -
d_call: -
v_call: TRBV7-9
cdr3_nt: TGTGCCAGCAGCTTATCGAATGGGGCCAACGTCCTGACTTTC
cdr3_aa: CASSLSNGANVLTF

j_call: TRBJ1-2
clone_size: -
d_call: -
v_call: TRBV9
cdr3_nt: TGTGCCAGCGGTCCGGGGCCCAATGGCTACACCTTC
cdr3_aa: CASGPGPNGYTF

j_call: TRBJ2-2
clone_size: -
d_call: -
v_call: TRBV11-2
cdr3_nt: TGTGCCAGCAGCTCGAGCGGGAACACCGGGGAGCTGTTTTTT
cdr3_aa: CASSSSGNTGELFF

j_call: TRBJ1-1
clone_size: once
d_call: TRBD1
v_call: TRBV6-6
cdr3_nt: TGTGCCAGCCAGGGGGGGAATACTGAAGCTTTCTTT
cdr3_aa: CASQGGNTEAFF

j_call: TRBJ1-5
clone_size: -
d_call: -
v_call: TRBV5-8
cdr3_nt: TGTGCCAGCAGCTTGGATGGCACTGCCGGACAGCCCCAGCATTTT
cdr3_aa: CASSLDGTAGQPQHF

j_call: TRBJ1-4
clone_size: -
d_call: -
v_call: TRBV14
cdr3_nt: TGTGCCAGCAGCCAAGTTAAGGAAAGTGAAAAACTGTTTTTT
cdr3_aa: CASSQVKESEKLFF

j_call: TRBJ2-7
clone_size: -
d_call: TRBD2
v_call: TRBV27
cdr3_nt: TGTGCCAGCAGTTTAATTGGACTAGCGAGGTCCTACGAGCAGTACTTC
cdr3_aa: CASSLIGLARSYEQYF

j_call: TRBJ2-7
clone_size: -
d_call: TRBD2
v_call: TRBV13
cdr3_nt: TGTGCCAGCAGTGGCACTAGCGGCGAGCAGTACTTC
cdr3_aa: CASSGTSGEQYF

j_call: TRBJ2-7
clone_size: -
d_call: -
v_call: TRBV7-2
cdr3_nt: TGTGCCAGCAGCTTATCTCGAGGGCACACCTACGAGCAGTACTTC
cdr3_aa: CASSLSRGHTYEQYF

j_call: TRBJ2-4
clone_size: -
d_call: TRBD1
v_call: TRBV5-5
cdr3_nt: TGTGCCAGCAGCTCGCCGGGACAGGGACCAAACATTCAGTACTTC
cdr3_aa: CASSSPGQGPNIQYF

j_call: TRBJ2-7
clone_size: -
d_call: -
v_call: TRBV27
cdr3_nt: TGTGCCAGCAGTTTACGGGACCTATACGAGCAGTACTTC
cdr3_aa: CASSLRDLYEQYF

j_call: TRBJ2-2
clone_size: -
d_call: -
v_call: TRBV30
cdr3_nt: TGTGCCTGGAGCGACCCTACTTGGCGGGTACACCCCCGGAACACCGGGGAGCTGTTTTTT
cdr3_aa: CAWSDPTWRVHPRNTGELFF

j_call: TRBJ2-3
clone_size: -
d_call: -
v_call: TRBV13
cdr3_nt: TGTGCCAGCAGCACAAATTTTAGGGGGGATACGCAGTATTTT
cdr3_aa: CASSTNFRGDTQYF

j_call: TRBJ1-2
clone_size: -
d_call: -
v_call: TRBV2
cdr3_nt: TGTGCCAGCAGTGACGGGGCAGGATCTAACTATGGCTACACCTTC
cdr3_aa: CASSDGAGSNYGYTF

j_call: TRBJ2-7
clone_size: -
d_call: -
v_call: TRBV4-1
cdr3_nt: TGCGCCAGCAGTCCTGGCGGTCTCTCCTACGAGCAGTACTTC
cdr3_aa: CASSPGGLSYEQYF

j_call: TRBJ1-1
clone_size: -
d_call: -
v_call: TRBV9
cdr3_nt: TGTGCCAGCAGCGTCGGAGGAACCAACACTGAAGCTTTCTTT
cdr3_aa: CASSVGGTNTEAFF

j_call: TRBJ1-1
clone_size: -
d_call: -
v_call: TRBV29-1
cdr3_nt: TGCAGCGTTGACGCCCTTGAAGCTTTCTTT
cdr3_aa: CSVDALEAFF

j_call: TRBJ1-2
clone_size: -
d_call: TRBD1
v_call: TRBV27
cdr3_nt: TGTGCCAGCACAAACAGACAGGGCTACGGCTACACCTTC
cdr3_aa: CASTNRQGYGYTF

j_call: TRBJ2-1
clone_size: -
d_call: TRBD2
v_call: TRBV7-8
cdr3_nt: TGTGCCAGCAGCTTAGCGCTGGTAGCGGGAGGTGAGCAGTTCTTC
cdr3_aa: CASSLALVAGGEQFF

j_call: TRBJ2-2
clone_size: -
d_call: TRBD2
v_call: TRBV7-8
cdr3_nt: TGTGCCAGCAGCTTACACCTAGCGGGAGATTTGAGGACCGGGGAGCTGTTTTTT
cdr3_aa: CASSLHLAGDLRTGELFF

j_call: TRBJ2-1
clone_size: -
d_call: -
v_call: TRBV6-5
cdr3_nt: TGTGCCAGCAGCCAAATTAGCGGCAATGAGCAGTTCTTC
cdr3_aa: CASSQISGNEQFF

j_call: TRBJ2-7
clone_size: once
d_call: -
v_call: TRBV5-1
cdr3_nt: TGCGCCAGCAGCTTGAACCTCCCACTCGGGTCTATACGAAACTACGAGCAGTACTTC
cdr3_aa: CASSLNLPLGSIRNYEQYF

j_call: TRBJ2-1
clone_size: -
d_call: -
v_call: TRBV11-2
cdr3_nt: TGTGCCAGCAGCTTATGGGGGGACAATGAGCAGTTCTTC
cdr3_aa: CASSLWGDNEQFF

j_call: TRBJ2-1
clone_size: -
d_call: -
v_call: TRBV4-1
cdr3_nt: TGCGCCAGCAGCCAAGAGGTGGAGATCCCCCTCAATGAGCAGTTCTTC
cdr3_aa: CASSQEVEIPLNEQFF

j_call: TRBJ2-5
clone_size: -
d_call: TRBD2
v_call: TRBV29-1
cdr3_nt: TGCAGCGTTGAAGAGACTAGCGGGAGACAAGAGACCCAGTACTTC
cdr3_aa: CSVEETSGRQETQYF

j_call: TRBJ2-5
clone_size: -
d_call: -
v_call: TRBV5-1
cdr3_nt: TGCGCCAGCAGCTTGAATAGTTTTGGGGCCCAAGAGACCCAGTACTTC
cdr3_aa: CASSLNSFGAQETQYF

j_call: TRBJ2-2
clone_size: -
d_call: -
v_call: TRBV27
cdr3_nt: TGTGCCAGCAGTTTAGGGGCGGCCGGGGAGCTGTTTTTT
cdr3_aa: CASSLGAAGELFF

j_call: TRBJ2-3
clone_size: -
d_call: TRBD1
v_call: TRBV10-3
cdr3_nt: TGTGCCATCAGCAGGACAGGTTCTACAGATACGCAGTATTTT
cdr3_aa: CAISRTGSTDTQYF

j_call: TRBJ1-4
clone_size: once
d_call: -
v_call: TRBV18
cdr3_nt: TGTGCCAGCTCACCGGAGAATGAAAAACTGTTTTTT
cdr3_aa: CASSPENEKLFF

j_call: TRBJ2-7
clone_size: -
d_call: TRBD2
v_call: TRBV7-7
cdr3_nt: TGTGCTAGCAGCCCCAGACTAGCGGGAGAATCCTACGAGCAGTACTTC
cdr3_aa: CASSPRLAGESYEQYF

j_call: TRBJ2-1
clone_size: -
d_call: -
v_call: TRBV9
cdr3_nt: TGTGCCAGCAGCCGCGGCCTCAGCTCCTACAATGAGCAGTTCTTC
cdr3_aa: CASSRGLSSYNEQFF

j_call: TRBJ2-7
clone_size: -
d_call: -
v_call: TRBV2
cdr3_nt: TGTGCCAGCCTGTTTGGAGAGCAGTACTTC
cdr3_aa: CASLFGEQYF

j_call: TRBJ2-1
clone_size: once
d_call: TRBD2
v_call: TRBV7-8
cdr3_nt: TGTGCCAGCAGCTTTAATCCGGGACTAACCGAAGATGAGCAGTTCTTC
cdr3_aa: CASSFNPGLTEDEQFF

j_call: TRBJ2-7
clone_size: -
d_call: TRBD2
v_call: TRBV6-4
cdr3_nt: TGTGCCAGCAGTGACCGAATAGCGGGAGTGGTCGACGAGCAGTACTTC
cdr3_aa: CASSDRIAGVVDEQYF

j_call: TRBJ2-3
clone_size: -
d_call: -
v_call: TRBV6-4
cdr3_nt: TGTGCCAGCAGTGAAGAGCCCCTCACAGATACGCAGTATTTT
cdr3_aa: CASSEEPLTDTQYF

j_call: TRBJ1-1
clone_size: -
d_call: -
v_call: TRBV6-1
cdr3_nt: TGTGCAACTAACACTGAAGCTTTCTTT
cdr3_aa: CATNTEAFF

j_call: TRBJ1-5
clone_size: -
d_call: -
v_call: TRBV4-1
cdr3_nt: TGCGCCAGCAGCCAAGAGGGGAGGAATCAGCCCCAGCATTTT
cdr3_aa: CASSQEGRNQPQHF

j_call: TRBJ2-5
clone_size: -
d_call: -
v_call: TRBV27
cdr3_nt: TGTGCCAGCAGCTACTTGGGGGGGCATGAGACCCAGTACTTC
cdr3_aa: CASSYLGGHETQYF

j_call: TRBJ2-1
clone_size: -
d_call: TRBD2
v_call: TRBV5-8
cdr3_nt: TGTGCCAGCAGCGACACAATCACTAGCGGGAGAACGTCCTACAATGAGCAGTTCTTC
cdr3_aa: CASSDTITSGRTSYNEQFF

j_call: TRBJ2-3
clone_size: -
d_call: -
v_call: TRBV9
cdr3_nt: TGTGCCAGCAGCGCTATTGGGGGAAGAAGCACAGATACGCAGTATTTT
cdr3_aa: CASSAIGGRSTDTQYF

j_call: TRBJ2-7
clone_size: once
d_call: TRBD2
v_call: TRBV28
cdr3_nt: TGTGCCAGCAGCTTTAGCGGGAGGGCCGGAGAGCAGTACTTC
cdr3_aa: CASSFSGRAGEQYF

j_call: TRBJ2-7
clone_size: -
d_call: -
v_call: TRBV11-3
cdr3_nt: TGTGCCAGCAGCTTTGCTCCCGCTTACGAGCAGTACTTC
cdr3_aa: CASSFAPAYEQYF

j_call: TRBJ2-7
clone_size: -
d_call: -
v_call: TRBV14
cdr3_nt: TGTGCCAGCAGCCAAGAGGGGGGTCTCTCCTACGAGCAGTACTTC
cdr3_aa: CASSQEGGLSYEQYF

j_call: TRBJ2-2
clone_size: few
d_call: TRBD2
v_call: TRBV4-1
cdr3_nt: TGCGCCAGCAGCCACAGAGCGGGAGGTCTCACCGGGGAGCTGTTTTTT
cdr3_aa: CASSHRAGGLTGELFF

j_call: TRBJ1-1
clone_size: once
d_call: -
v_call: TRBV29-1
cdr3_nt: TGCAGCGTTGGGGTGGAAATGAACACTGAAGCTTTCTTT
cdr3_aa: CSVGVEMNTEAFF

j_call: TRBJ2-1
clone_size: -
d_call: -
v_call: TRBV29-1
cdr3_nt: TGCAGCGTTGTGAGGAGGAGCTACAATGAGCAGTTCTTC
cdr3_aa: CSVVRRSYNEQFF

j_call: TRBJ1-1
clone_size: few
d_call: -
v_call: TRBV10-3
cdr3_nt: TGTGCCATCAGTCTTGAGGGCGCGAACACTGAAGCTTTCTTT
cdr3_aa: CAISLEGANTEAFF